One sample yielded the 19 T cell receptor beta chains listed below, sequenced in a study of CD8 T cells in ankylosing spondylitis. TCRdb re-called the 5' RACE reads through MiXCR, storing one row per CDR3 protein. The sample consists of some 220,000 distinct CDR3 sequences, approximately 8.4% of them appearing once. The specimen was blood, either unsorted or a sorted T cell fraction (not recorded which). All receptors derive from a female donor with ankylosing spondylitis or in good health (not recorded which).

This clonotype was detected only once. One end of the junction does not line up with germline, which may come from a read error. The chain employs TRBV6-1 and TRBJ2-6; 8 bases match TRBD2. CDR1 and CDR2 (germline): MNHNS, SASEGT. This CDR3 has 15 residues. The CDR3 nucleotides are TGTGCCAGCAGGCCTCACAAAGCGGGGGCCAGCGTCCTGACTTTC. It codes for CASRPHKAGASVLTF.

This clonotype occurred many times. This chain uses TRBV24-1 with TRBJ1-5; D remains ambiguous. This CDR3 has 15 amino acids. Germline CDR1 reads KGHDR; CDR2 reads SFDVKD. The V gene lost 11 bases and the J gene lost 1 base, with 17 bases spanning the gap. CDR3 coding DNA: TGTGCCATCGCCGGGGAAATGTTAAGCAATCAGCCCCAGCATTTT. As protein: CAIAGEMLSNQPQHF.

The genes are TRBV25-1 and TRBJ1-3; D is possibly TRBD1 (5 bases). Deletions cut 2 bases from V and 3 bases from J, with 11 bases between. There are 15 residues in the CDR3. CDR1 is MGHDK and CDR2 is SYGVNS in the germline V gene. This CDR3 is CASSERAGNGNTIYF. CDR3 sequence (DNA): TGTGCCAGCAGTGAACGGGCAGGGAATGGAAACACCATATATTTT.

This clonotype was counted a few times. V gene TRBV7-9 combines with J gene TRBJ2-7; D is uncertain. Germline V gene lookup returns CDR1 SEHNR and CDR2 FQNEAQ (reference sequence). V lost 2 bases, J lost 5 bases, and 22 bases lay in between. The CDR3 consists of 17 residues. The CDR3 region is CASSLSFSRLGSDEQYF. CDR3 DNA sequence: TGTGCCAGCAGCTTAAGTTTTTCGCGTTTAGGATCAGACGAGCAGTACTTC. Based on the CDR3 plus reference TRBV7-9 and TRBJ2-7, the full variable domain is DTGVSQNPRHKITKRGQNVTFRCDPISEHNRLYWYRQTLGQGPEFLTYFQNEAQLEKSRLLSDRFSAERPKGSFSTLEIQRTEQGDSAMYLCASSLSFSRLGSDEQYFGPGTRLTVT.

This clonotype was recorded at least ten times. The genes are TRBV7-2 and TRBJ2-1; TRBD2 aligns across 14 bases. The germline V gene has CDR1 SGHTA and CDR2 FQGNSA. V trimming: 3 bases; J trimming: 4 bases; junction bases outside the gene matches: 5. This CDR3 has 17 amino acids. The CDR3 loop reads CASSLTSGRVPYNEQFF. DNA of the CDR3: TGTGCCAGCAGCTTGACTAGCGGGAGGGTGCCTTACAATGAGCAGTTCTTC.

This clonotype was observed many times. The V call is TRBV3-1, the J call TRBJ2-7; D remains unclear. The length of the CDR3 is 12 residues. The germline CDR1 and CDR2 sequences are LGHDT and YNNKEL (reference sequence). The V gene lost 0 bases and the J gene lost 9 bases, with 9 bases spanning the gap. The DNA of the CDR3 is TGTGCCAGCAGCCAAGACCCGGGTGGGCAGTACTTC. Amino acids: CASSQDPGGQYF.

Concerning this clonotype: This may be a read error: a much more frequent sequence differs by one nucleotide. The genes are TRBV27 and TRBJ2-1; 7 positions match TRBD2. V shed 5 bases and J 5 bases; nucleotides not matched to a gene: 18. The germline V gene has CDR1 MNHEY and CDR2 SMNVEV (reference sequence). CDR3 length: 18 residues. The CDR3 region is CASSQSLTLAGVDNEQFF. CDR3 coding DNA: TGTGCCAGCAGTCAGTCACTCACCTTAGCGGGCGTCGACAATGAGCAGTTCTTC.

This clonotype was recorded many times. This chain uses TRBV6-1 with TRBJ1-5, with TRBD1 matching 9 bases. V was clipped by 6 bases and J by 7 bases; unmatched bases: 13. Germline V gives CDR1 MNHNS, CDR2 SASEGT. The CDR3 has 16 residues. The CDR3 DNA follows: TGTGCCAGCAGCCCCTCAAGGGGACAGGGTGTACAGCCCCAGCATTTT. This sequence encodes CASSPSRGQGVQPQHF.

This clonotype has a single count. The V gene is TRBV7-2, the J gene TRBJ2-3, with 7 bases aligning to TRBD1. Germline V gene lookup returns CDR1 SGHTA and CDR2 FQGNSA. The CDR3 extends over 17 amino acids. V shed 5 bases, J shed 1 base, and the junction held 12 bases outside the gene matches. The CDR3 region is CASSRSRRQGRTDTQYF. The DNA of the CDR3 is TGTGCCAGCAGCCGATCTAGGCGACAGGGTCGCACAGATACGCAGTATTTT. Full variable domain (rest looked up from reference TRBV7-2 and TRBJ2-3): GAGVSQSPSNKVTEKGKDVELRCDPISGHTALYWYRQSLGQGLEFLIYFQGNSAPDKSGLPSDRFSAERTGGSVSTLTIQRTQQEDSAVYLCASSRSRRQGRTDTQYFGPGTRLTVL.

In its sample, this clonotype was seen many times. Germline is not matched at one junction end, which may reflect a read error. The chain joins TRBV7-2 to TRBJ2-1; maybe TRBD2 (5 bases). Germline-derived CDR1 and CDR2 are SGHTA and FQGNSA. This CDR3 has 15 amino acids. CDR3 bases: TGCGCCAGCAGCTTGGTGGGGAGCTCCTACAATGAGCAGTTCTTC. Amino acid sequence: CASSLVGSSYNEQFF.

This clonotype showed up many times. The genes are TRBV20-1 and TRBJ2-7; D perhaps matches TRBD2 (5 bases). The CDR3 spans 14 residues. Germline lookup yields CDR1 DFQATT and CDR2 SNEGSKA (reference sequence). The germline V and J ends were trimmed by 6 bases and 5 bases, with 20 bases remaining between them. The CDR3 protein is CSAPEASYNHEQYF. In DNA, the CDR3 is TGCAGTGCCCCCGAGGCTAGCTATAACCACGAGCAGTACTTC.

This clonotype occurred many times. The CDR3 nucleotides read TGTGCCACCAGTGATTCCAGGTACAATGAGCAGTTCTTC. Translating it yields CATSDSRYNEQFF. V gene TRBV24-1 combines with J gene TRBJ2-1; D is unresolved. This CDR3 contains 13 residues. V was cut by 2 bases and J by 4 bases, with 5 bases left in between. Germline CDR1 reads KGHDR; CDR2 reads SFDVKD.

This clonotype was counted many times. This rearrangement joins TRBV6-2 or TRBV6-3 to TRBJ2-2; 7 nucleotides line up with TRBD2. CDR3 size: 16 residues. J was trimmed by 1 base and V by 0 bases; bases with no gene match: 2. Germline V gene data show CDR1 as MNHEY and CDR2 as SVGEGT. CDR3 DNA sequence: TGTGCCAGCAGTTACTCGCCTAGCGGGAACACCGGGGAGCTGTTTTTT. Amino acids: CASSYSPSGNTGELFF.

The table lists this clonotype with many counts. The chain links TRBV10-1 to TRBJ2-1, with D perhaps matching TRBD2 (7 bases). The CDR3 extends over 17 amino acids. Germline lookup yields CDR1 WNHNN and CDR2 SYGVQD (reference sequence). V was cut by 0 bases and J by 8 bases, with 20 bases left in between. CDR3 amino acids: CASSESGGLAAKDEQFF. The CDR3 DNA follows: TGCGCCAGCAGTGAGTCTGGGGGGCTAGCGGCTAAGGATGAGCAGTTCTTC.

With respect to this clonotype: A read error may be the cause here, since a much bigger clone is one base away. CDR3 in amino acids: CASSFNRYTDAQYF. Here the CDR3 DNA reads TGTGCCAGCAGTTTTAACAGATACACAGATGCGCAGTATTTT. J is TRBJ2-3 and V is TRBV27; no definite D call. The CDR3 extends over 14 amino acids. Germline V gives CDR1 MNHEY, CDR2 SMNVEV (reference sequence).

This clonotype was observed at least ten times. The chain combines TRBV5-1 with TRBJ2-7, with D unclear. This CDR3 has 13 amino acids. V was shortened by 0 bases and J by 3 bases, with 7 bases between the two germline ends. Germline CDR1 is SGHRS and CDR2 is YFSETQ. The CDR3 here is CASSLEGRYEQYF. CDR3 coding DNA: TGCGCCAGCAGCTTGGAGGGTCGCTACGAGCAGTACTTC.

In its sample, this clonotype was seen many times. The V gene is TRBV20-1, the J gene TRBJ2-5; 8 bases are a match to TRBD1. Trimming removed 5 bases from V and 7 bases from J; junction bases left unmatched: 15. CDR1 is DFQATT and CDR2 is SNEGSKA in the germline V gene (reference sequence). CDR3 length equals 15 residues. Written as DNA, the CDR3 is TGCAGTGCTGGCGGGACAGGAACCGGGAGACGGACCCAGTACTTC. Translating it yields CSAGGTGTGRRTQYF.

At least ten counts were recorded for this clonotype. This chain joins TRBV12-3 or TRBV12-4 and TRBJ2-7; 9 bases agree with TRBD1. The CDR3 is 15 amino acids. With 7 bases clipped from V and 1 base from J, the junction kept 8 bases outside the gene matches. Written as DNA, the CDR3 is TGTGCCAGCACCCGTCCCGGGACAGGGTCCTACGAGCAGTACTTC. It is translated as CASTRPGTGSYEQYF.

This clonotype was recorded a few times. The CDR3 here is CASSQGWNTEAFF. The CDR3 DNA sequence: TGTGCCAGCAGCCAGGGTTGGAACACTGAAGCTTTCTTT. This chain uses TRBV3-1 with TRBJ1-1; D is uncertain. CDR3 length: 13 amino acids. The V and J ends lost 3 bases and 1 base respectively, with 6 bases between them. The germline V gene encodes CDR1 LGHDT and CDR2 YNNKEL (reference sequence).